The present entry profiles one TCR beta chain with its context. Its specificity is not known. The sample belongs to a study of identical twins' blood T cells. Study in general: Roughly 50 million reads covered about 6 alpha-chain and about 6 beta-chain libraries.

General observations from the study: Shared CDR3 clonotype counts between two donors mainly tracked the product of their cloneset sizes, twins included.

Each TCR cDNA library carried sample-specific barcodes on both ends. Each CDR3 protein gets one entry after TCRdb re-called the 5' RACE reads with MiXCR. The table includes roughly 340,000 distinct CDR3 sequences, roughly 31% detected once. Likely shared infections and vaccines: all three twin pairs were reared together. This clonotype was obtained from a woman between 18 and 50 years old in good health. The source material was PBMCs.

CDR3 nucleotide sequence: TGTGCCAGCAGTTTAGTGACAGGGTCCTACAATGAGCAGTTCTTC. Its protein product is CASSLVTGSYNEQFF. The V and J genes are TRBV27 and TRBJ2-1; the match to TRBD1 covers 7 bases. The CDR3 loop spans 15 amino acids. From germline, CDR1 is MNHEY and CDR2 SMNVEV (reference sequence). The V segment lost 2 bases and the J segment 1 base; nucleotides outside the gene matches: 2.